The rows below give T cell receptor beta chains drawn from one sample of a study of cytomegalovirus exposure and HLA in healthy donors. Repertoires were generated with immunoSEQ multiplex PCR, while TCRdb's copy carries only in-frame clones and drops some. Altogether about 120,000 clones are present, around 69% being singletons, with the ten largest covering about 16%. Sequenced: PBMCs. The receptors were sampled from a man aged 50-60 years in good health and CMV-seropositive. Each CDR3 is given with its conserved first and last residue. The D gene is left open where the match is weak. Rows may omit the clone size; those that give it use once, few, many or a size class.

d_gene: TRBD2
abundance: few
v_gene: TRBV30
j_gene: TRBJ2-5
len: 13
CDR3nt: TGTGCCTGGACTAGCGGGGGGGAAGAGACCCAGTACTTC
CDR3aa: CAWTSGGEETQYF

d_gene: TRBD1
abundance: NA
v_gene: TRBV29-1
j_gene: TRBJ1-4
len: 14
CDR3nt: TGCAGCGCCGTCAGGGACAGGGGTAGTGAAAAACTGTTTTTT
CDR3aa: CSAVRDRGSEKLFF

d_gene: TRBD1
abundance: NA
v_gene: TRBV6-4
j_gene: TRBJ2-3
len: 16
CDR3nt: TGTGCCAGCAGTGACTCCCGACAGGGAGACATGGATACGCAGTATTTT
CDR3aa: CASSDSRQGDMDTQYF

d_gene: NA
abundance: NA
v_gene: TRBV5-1
j_gene: TRBJ2-4
len: 14
CDR3nt: TGCGCCAGCAGCTTGAGCCGGGGAGAAAACATTCAGTACTTC
CDR3aa: CASSLSRGENIQYF

d_gene: NA
abundance: NA
v_gene: TRBV15
j_gene: TRBJ1-5
len: 16
CDR3nt: TGTGCCACCAGTGGGCAAGGCAGGTACGTCAATCAGCCCCAGCATTTT
CDR3aa: CATSGQGRYVNQPQHF

d_gene: NA
abundance: NA
v_gene: TRBV2
j_gene: TRBJ1-1
len: 14
CDR3nt: TGTGCCAGCAGTGAATACGGGGGGAACACTGAAGCTTTCTTT
CDR3aa: CASSEYGGNTEAFF

d_gene: TRBD2
abundance: NA
v_gene: TRBV4-2
j_gene: TRBJ2-5
len: 16
CDR3nt: TGTGCCAGCAGCCAAGATGAAGCGGGAGTGGGGGAGACCCAGTACTTC
CDR3aa: CASSQDEAGVGETQYF

d_gene: TRBD2
abundance: NA
v_gene: TRBV4-1
j_gene: TRBJ2-1
len: 16
CDR3nt: TGCGCCAGCAGCCAAGCGGAGCGGGGGGGCTACAATGAGCAGTTCTTC
CDR3aa: CASSQAERGGYNEQFF

d_gene: NA
abundance: NA
v_gene: TRBV15
j_gene: TRBJ2-7
len: 14
CDR3nt: TGTGCCACCCAAGACAGGTCCTTTTCCTACGAGCAGTACTTC
CDR3aa: CATQDRSFSYEQYF

d_gene: NA
abundance: NA
v_gene: TRBV25-1
j_gene: TRBJ2-7
len: 13
CDR3nt: TGTGCCAGCAGCGCACCCGGGACCTACGAGCAGTACTTC
CDR3aa: CASSAPGTYEQYF

d_gene: TRBD2
abundance: NA
v_gene: TRBV27
j_gene: TRBJ2-5
len: 13
CDR3nt: TGTGCCAGTAGCGGGAGGGGAAGGGAGACCCAGTACTTC
CDR3aa: CASSGRGRETQYF

d_gene: NA
abundance: NA
v_gene: TRBV10-1
j_gene: TRBJ2-3
len: 15
CDR3nt: TGCGCCAGCAGTGAGTCCTTTGGTCGGGCAGATACGCAGTATTTT
CDR3aa: CASSESFGRADTQYF

d_gene: TRBD1
abundance: few
v_gene: TRBV27
j_gene: TRBJ1-2
len: 14
CDR3nt: TGTGCCAGCAGTTTAAGGGGACAGATCTATGGCTACACCTTC
CDR3aa: CASSLRGQIYGYTF

d_gene: TRBD2
abundance: NA
v_gene: TRBV2
j_gene: TRBJ2-5
len: 15
CDR3nt: TGTGCCAGCAGTGAGCGAGCGGGAGGGGGAGAGACCCAGTACTTC
CDR3aa: CASSERAGGGETQYF

d_gene: NA
abundance: few
v_gene: TRBV27
j_gene: TRBJ1-6
len: 13
CDR3nt: TGTGCCAGCAGTCCCGGACAGTCCCCGGGACTCCACTTT
CDR3aa: CASSPGQSPGLHF

d_gene: NA
abundance: NA
v_gene: TRBV6-6
j_gene: TRBJ1-4
len: 15
CDR3nt: TGTGCCAGCAGTTACTCAGGCTTGGAGGATGAAAAACTGTTTTTT
CDR3aa: CASSYSGLEDEKLFF

d_gene: NA
abundance: few
v_gene: TRBV7-9
j_gene: TRBJ1-5
len: 13
CDR3nt: TGTGCCAGCAGCCCCTATAGAAATCAGCCCCAGCATTTT
CDR3aa: CASSPYRNQPQHF

d_gene: TRBD2
abundance: NA
v_gene: TRBV10-1
j_gene: TRBJ2-3
len: 14
CDR3nt: TGCGCCAGCAGCCCAGCGGGGGGCACAGATACGCAGTATTTT
CDR3aa: CASSPAGGTDTQYF

d_gene: NA
abundance: few
v_gene: TRBV6-6
j_gene: TRBJ1-1
len: 12
CDR3nt: TGTGCCAGCAGTGGAAGTGAGGATGAAGCTTTCTTT
CDR3aa: CASSGSEDEAFF

d_gene: TRBD2
abundance: few
v_gene: TRBV19
j_gene: TRBJ2-7
len: 15
CDR3nt: TGTGCCAGTAGTATAGATGGGCGGGGGGGCTACGAGCAGTACTTC
CDR3aa: CASSIDGRGGYEQYF

d_gene: NA
abundance: NA
v_gene: TRBV5-1
j_gene: TRBJ1-5
len: 14
CDR3nt: TGCGCCAGCAGCCTACAGGCTAGCAATCAGCCCCAGCATTTT
CDR3aa: CASSLQASNQPQHF

d_gene: NA
abundance: NA
v_gene: TRBV4-3
j_gene: TRBJ1-5
len: 16
CDR3nt: TGCGCCAGCAGCCAAGATCGTGACACTAGCAATCAGCCCCAGCATTTT
CDR3aa: CASSQDRDTSNQPQHF

d_gene: TRBD1
abundance: NA
v_gene: TRBV5-1
j_gene: TRBJ2-1
len: 13
CDR3nt: TGCGCCAGCAGCTTCGACAGGGAAAATGAGCAGTTCTTC
CDR3aa: CASSFDRENEQFF

d_gene: NA
abundance: NA
v_gene: TRBV4-2
j_gene: TRBJ2-1
len: 16
CDR3nt: TGTGCCAGCAGCCAAGCGGGAGATAGCTCCTACAATGAGCAGTTCTTC
CDR3aa: CASSQAGDSSYNEQFF

d_gene: TRBD2
abundance: NA
v_gene: TRBV19
j_gene: TRBJ2-6
len: 16
CDR3nt: TGTGCCAGTAGGCTAGCGGGGGGCTCTGGGGCCAACGTCCTGACTTTC
CDR3aa: CASRLAGGSGANVLTF

d_gene: TRBD2
abundance: NA
v_gene: TRBV11-2
j_gene: TRBJ2-7
len: 15
CDR3nt: TGTGCCAGCAGCTTAGAGTATAGCGGGGACTACGAGCAGTACTTC
CDR3aa: CASSLEYSGDYEQYF

d_gene: NA
abundance: NA
v_gene: TRBV5-1
j_gene: TRBJ1-2
len: 13
CDR3nt: TGCGCCAGCAGCTTTGAAGGGGTCGATGGCTACACCTTC
CDR3aa: CASSFEGVDGYTF

d_gene: TRBD2
abundance: NA
v_gene: TRBV7-2
j_gene: TRBJ2-1
len: 15
CDR3nt: TGTGCCAGCGGGGGTGGTCTCGGGGGGTTCAATGAGCAGTTCTTC
CDR3aa: CASGGGLGGFNEQFF

d_gene: NA
abundance: NA
v_gene: TRBV19
j_gene: TRBJ1-2
len: 14
CDR3nt: TGTGCCAGTACGAGGAGTGACCGCGTCGGTGGCTACACCTTC
CDR3aa: CASTRSDRVGGYTF

d_gene: TRBD1
abundance: NA
v_gene: TRBV27
j_gene: TRBJ1-6
len: 20
CDR3nt: TGTGCCAGCAGTTTATTAGGGCCCAATTGGACAGGGGAGGTCAATTCACCCCTCCACTTT
CDR3aa: CASSLLGPNWTGEVNSPLHF

d_gene: NA
abundance: NA
v_gene: TRBV27
j_gene: TRBJ1-2
len: 15
CDR3nt: TGTGCCAGCAGCCAAAGAACAGGGTTAGCCTATGGCTACACCTTC
CDR3aa: CASSQRTGLAYGYTF

d_gene: NA
abundance: NA
v_gene: TRBV29-1
j_gene: TRBJ2-3
len: 13
CDR3nt: TGCAGCGTTGAGGGGAGTGGCACAGATACGCAGTATTTT
CDR3aa: CSVEGSGTDTQYF

d_gene: TRBD1
abundance: NA
v_gene: TRBV5-1
j_gene: TRBJ1-1
len: 16
CDR3nt: TGCGCCAGCAGCTTGGGGACAGGGGGAAGTTACACTGAAGCTTTCTTT
CDR3aa: CASSLGTGGSYTEAFF

d_gene: NA
abundance: NA
v_gene: TRBV25-1
j_gene: TRBJ2-7
len: 11
CDR3nt: TGTGCCAGCAGTGCGAACAACGAGCAGTACTTC
CDR3aa: CASSANNEQYF

d_gene: TRBD2
abundance: few
v_gene: TRBV5-6
j_gene: TRBJ2-2
len: 15
CDR3nt: TGTGCCAGCAGCTTGGCTAGCGGGTACACCGGGGAGCTGTTTTTT
CDR3aa: CASSLASGYTGELFF

d_gene: TRBD1
abundance: NA
v_gene: TRBV2
j_gene: TRBJ2-1
len: 14
CDR3nt: TGTGCCAGCAGTGAAGCGACAGGGGGCAATGAGCAGTTCTTC
CDR3aa: CASSEATGGNEQFF

d_gene: NA
abundance: NA
v_gene: TRBV28
j_gene: TRBJ1-1
len: 12
CDR3nt: TGTGCCAGCAGTTTCAGGAACACTGAAGCTTTCTTT
CDR3aa: CASSFRNTEAFF

d_gene: TRBD1
abundance: NA
v_gene: TRBV6-5
j_gene: TRBJ2-1
len: 15
CDR3nt: TGTGCCAGCAGACCCGGACAGGGGGCGCTCAATGAGCAGTTCTTC
CDR3aa: CASRPGQGALNEQFF

d_gene: TRBD1
abundance: NA
v_gene: TRBV29-1
j_gene: TRBJ2-1
len: 13
CDR3nt: TGCAGCGTTCAGACAGGGCTATACAATGAGCAGTTCTTC
CDR3aa: CSVQTGLYNEQFF

d_gene: NA
abundance: NA
v_gene: TRBV15
j_gene: TRBJ1-5
len: 14
CDR3nt: TGTGCCACCAGTAGAGATACCAGGGATCAGCCCCAGCATTTT
CDR3aa: CATSRDTRDQPQHF

d_gene: TRBD1
abundance: NA
v_gene: TRBV28
j_gene: TRBJ1-4
len: 17
CDR3nt: TGTGCCAGCAGTTTCCCCAGTTCCGGGACAGTTAATGAAAAACTGTTTTTT
CDR3aa: CASSFPSSGTVNEKLFF

d_gene: TRBD1
abundance: NA
v_gene: TRBV7-8
j_gene: TRBJ1-3
len: 16
CDR3nt: TGTGCCAGCAGCTGGACAGGCGCGAGCTCTGGAAACACCATATATTTT
CDR3aa: CASSWTGASSGNTIYF

d_gene: NA
abundance: NA
v_gene: TRBV2
j_gene: TRBJ1-5
len: 12
CDR3nt: TGTGCCAGCCGGAGAGACAGTCAGCCCCAGCATTTT
CDR3aa: CASRRDSQPQHF

d_gene: TRBD2
abundance: once
v_gene: TRBV5-1
j_gene: TRBJ2-7
len: 15
CDR3nt: TGCGCCAGCAGCACTGCTAGCTCCGGGGGGTACGAGCAGTACTTC
CDR3aa: CASSTASSGGYEQYF

d_gene: NA
abundance: NA
v_gene: TRBV7-6
j_gene: TRBJ2-1
len: 15
CDR3nt: TGTGCCAGCAGCCGCCGACTTAGCTCCTACAATGAGCAGTTCTTC
CDR3aa: CASSRRLSSYNEQFF

d_gene: NA
abundance: NA
v_gene: TRBV18
j_gene: TRBJ2-7
len: 14
CDR3nt: TGTGCCAGCTCTGAACAGGGATGGGCCTACGAGCAGTACTTC
CDR3aa: CASSEQGWAYEQYF

d_gene: NA
abundance: NA
v_gene: TRBV5-5
j_gene: TRBJ1-4
len: 14
CDR3nt: TGTGCCAGCAGCTTAGGGGGAACTAATGAAAAACTGTTTTTT
CDR3aa: CASSLGGTNEKLFF

d_gene: NA
abundance: NA
v_gene: TRBV5-4
j_gene: TRBJ1-4
len: 14
CDR3nt: TGTGCCAGCAGCCAACAGGATAGTTCAGAAAAACTGTTTTTT
CDR3aa: CASSQQDSSEKLFF

d_gene: TRBD2
abundance: NA
v_gene: TRBV5-1
j_gene: TRBJ2-3
len: 15
CDR3nt: TGCGCCAGCAGCTACGGACTAGCCGAGTACTATACGCAGTATTTT
CDR3aa: CASSYGLAEYYTQYF

d_gene: TRBD2
abundance: NA
v_gene: TRBV10-3
j_gene: TRBJ2-7
len: 13
CDR3nt: TGTGCCTTTCAGCGGGAGGACTCCTACGAGCAGTACTTC
CDR3aa: CAFQREDSYEQYF

d_gene: TRBD1
abundance: NA
v_gene: TRBV19
j_gene: TRBJ2-3
len: 15
CDR3nt: TGTGCCAGTAGTGCACAGGGGACCGGCACAGATACGCAGTATTTT
CDR3aa: CASSAQGTGTDTQYF

d_gene: NA
abundance: NA
v_gene: TRBV4-2
j_gene: TRBJ2-7
len: 14
CDR3nt: TGTGCCAGCAGCCAAGGTATCACTAGCTACGAGCAGTACTTC
CDR3aa: CASSQGITSYEQYF

d_gene: NA
abundance: NA
v_gene: TRBV19
j_gene: TRBJ2-7
len: 12
CDR3nt: TGTGCCAGTAGTATAGATCGGGGAGAGCAGTACTTC
CDR3aa: CASSIDRGEQYF

d_gene: NA
abundance: once
v_gene: TRBV5-4
j_gene: TRBJ2-3
len: 15
CDR3nt: TGTGCCAGCAACCCCGGTGAGGGCGGGACCGATACGCAGTATTTT
CDR3aa: CASNPGEGGTDTQYF

d_gene: TRBD2
abundance: NA
v_gene: TRBV7-8
j_gene: TRBJ2-1
len: 17
CDR3nt: TGTGCCAGCAGCTTATCATGGGCGGGGGGCCAAGACAATGAGCAGTTCTTC
CDR3aa: CASSLSWAGGQDNEQFF